Reported below is one TCR beta chain. Its antigen has not been determined. No much larger clone is present one base from it, and per-base qualities are unavailable. The data originate from a study of T cell changes during pregnancy in multiple sclerosis (dated by TCRdb to about 2019). In the study overall: Changes in the T cell repertoire over the course of pregnancy were examined in this study in women with multiple sclerosis.

Deletion took 0 bases off V and 5 bases off J, with a span of 4 bases between the germline ends. Reading from cysteine to phenylalanine, the CDR3 counts 12 amino acids. The kept DNA is CDR3 alone, 36 bases in frame from the first base. The germline V gene (reference sequence) specifies LNHNV as CDR1 and YYDKDF as CDR2. The library was produced with the immunoSEQ multiplex PCR assay. TCRdb stores this immuneACCESS table with in-frame sequences only. Part of the clones is absent; in the studies checked, under half of the shortfall reflects unresolved V genes, and no reason is known for the rest. The table for this sample lists over 70,000 clones; about 94% of them were counted only once. Of the sample, around 2.2% falls within the top ten clones.

Specimen: peripheral blood, collected in the third trimester of pregnancy. The chain links TRBV15 with TRBJ1-2; a confident D gene designation cannot be given. This clonotype was sampled from a female donor with multiple sclerosis, enrolled in a pregnancy study. At the DNA level, the sequence is TGTGCCACCAGCAGAGATCTATATGGCTACACCTTC. This is translated as CATSRDLYGYTF.